The source of this TCR beta chain is a study of human T cells and chemical hapten exposure. The sample's time point: patch test 3, about 24 weeks after DPC sensitization. Treatment reported: therapeutic diphenylcyclopropenone sensitization with weekly scalp DPC. A word on this clonotype: Its target is not known.

V shed 2 bases and J shed 0 bases, with 9 bases lying between them. The CDR3 runs 15 residues. CDR1 and CDR2 from the germline V gene are MRHNA and SNTAGT. Points from the study as a whole: The study found expanded TCRs formed significantly more large CDR3 similarity clusters than controls. DPC sensitization left the count of TCRs above 1 in 1000 unchanged.

Each CDR3 protein gets one entry after TCRdb re-called the RACE reads with MiXCR. Altogether approximately 160,000 distinct CDR3 sequences are present, 25% to 35% being singletons, with the ten largest covering around 2.3%. The rearrangement links TRBV6-4 to TRBJ2-3, with D possibly matching TRBD2 (5 bases). This TCR was recovered from a woman between 18 and 29 years old with alopecia areata. Some clones in this sample may be carry-over from other donors' samples. Sequenced here: whole blood, sampled in connection with sensitization to the hapten diphenylcyclopropenone (DPC). CDR3 residues: CASSDGGSSTDTQYF. In DNA form, the CDR3 reads TGTGCCAGCAGTGACGGCGGGTCAAGCACAGATACGCAGTATTTT.